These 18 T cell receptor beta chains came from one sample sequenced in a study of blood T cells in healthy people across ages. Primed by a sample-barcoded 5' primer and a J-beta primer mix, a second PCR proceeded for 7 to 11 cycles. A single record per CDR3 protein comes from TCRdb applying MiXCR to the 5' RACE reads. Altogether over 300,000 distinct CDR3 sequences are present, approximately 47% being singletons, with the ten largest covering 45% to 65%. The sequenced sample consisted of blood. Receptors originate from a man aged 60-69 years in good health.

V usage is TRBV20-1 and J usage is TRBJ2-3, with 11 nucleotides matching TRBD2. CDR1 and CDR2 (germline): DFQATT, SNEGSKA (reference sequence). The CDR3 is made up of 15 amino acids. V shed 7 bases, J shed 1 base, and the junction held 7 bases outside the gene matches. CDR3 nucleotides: TGCAGTGTCTCACTAGCGGGAGACCGCACAGATACGCAGTATTTT. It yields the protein CSVSLAGDRTDTQYF.

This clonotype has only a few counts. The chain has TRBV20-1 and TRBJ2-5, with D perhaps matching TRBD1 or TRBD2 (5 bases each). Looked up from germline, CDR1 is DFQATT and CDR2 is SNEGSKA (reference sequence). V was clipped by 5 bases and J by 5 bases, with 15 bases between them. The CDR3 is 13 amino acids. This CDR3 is CSASGPHGETQYF. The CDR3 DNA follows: TGCAGTGCTTCGGGGCCCCACGGGGAGACCCAGTACTTC.

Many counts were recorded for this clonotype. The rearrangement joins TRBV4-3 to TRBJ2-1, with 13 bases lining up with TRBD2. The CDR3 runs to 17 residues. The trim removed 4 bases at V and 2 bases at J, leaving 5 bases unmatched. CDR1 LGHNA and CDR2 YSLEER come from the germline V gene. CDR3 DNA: TGCGCCAGCAGCCGGACTAGCGGGAGTGTGACCTACAATGAGCAGTTCTTC. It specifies CASSRTSGSVTYNEQFF.

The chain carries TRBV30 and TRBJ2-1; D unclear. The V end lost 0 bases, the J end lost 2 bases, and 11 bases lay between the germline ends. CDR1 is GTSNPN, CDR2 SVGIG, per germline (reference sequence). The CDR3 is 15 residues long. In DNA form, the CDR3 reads TGTGCCTGGAGTGTAGGTAGCCGGACCTACAATGAGCAGTTCTTC. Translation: CAWSVGSRTYNEQFF.

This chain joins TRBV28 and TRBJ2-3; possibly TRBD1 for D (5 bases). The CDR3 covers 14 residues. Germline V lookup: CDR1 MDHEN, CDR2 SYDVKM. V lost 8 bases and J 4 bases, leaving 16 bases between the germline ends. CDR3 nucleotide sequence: TGTGCCAGCGCCTCCAGGGTCAGATCAGATACGCAGTATTTT. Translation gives CASASRVRSDTQYF.

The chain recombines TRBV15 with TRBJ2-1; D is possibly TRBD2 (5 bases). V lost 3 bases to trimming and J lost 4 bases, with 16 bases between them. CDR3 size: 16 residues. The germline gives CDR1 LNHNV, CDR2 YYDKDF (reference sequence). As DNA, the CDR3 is TGTGCCACCAGCAGGGGCCGGGGAAGCGGTTACAATGAGCAGTTCTTC. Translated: CATSRGRGSGYNEQFF. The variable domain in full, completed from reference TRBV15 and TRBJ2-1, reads DAMVIQNPRYQVTQFGKPVTLSCSQTLNHNVMYWYQQKSSQAPKLLFHYYDKDFNNEADTPDNFQSRRPNTSFCFLDIRSPGLGDTAMYLCATSRGRGSGYNEQFFGPGTRLTVL.

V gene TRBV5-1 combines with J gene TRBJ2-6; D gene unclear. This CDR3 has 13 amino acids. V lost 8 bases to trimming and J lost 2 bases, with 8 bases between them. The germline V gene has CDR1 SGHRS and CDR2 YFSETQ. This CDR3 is CASQSPGANVLTF. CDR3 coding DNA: TGCGCCAGTCAGTCTCCTGGGGCCAACGTCCTGACTTTC.

CDR3 residues: CASSQDGREGEQYF. CDR3 bases: TGCGCCAGCAGCCAAGACGGTCGCGAGGGCGAGCAGTACTTC. This rearrangement joins TRBV4-3 to TRBJ2-7; weak D call: TRBD2 (5 bases). CDR3 length equals 14 residues. V lost 0 bases and J 6 bases, leaving 12 bases between the germline ends. Germline V gene lookup returns CDR1 LGHNA and CDR2 YSLEER.

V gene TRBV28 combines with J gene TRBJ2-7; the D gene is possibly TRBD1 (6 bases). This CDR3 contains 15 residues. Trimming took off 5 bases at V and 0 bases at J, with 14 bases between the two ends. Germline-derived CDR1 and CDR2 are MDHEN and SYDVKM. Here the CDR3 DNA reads TGTGCCAGCAGTCCCCCAGGGGCTAGCTCCTACGAGCAGTACTTC. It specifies CASSPPGASSYEQYF.

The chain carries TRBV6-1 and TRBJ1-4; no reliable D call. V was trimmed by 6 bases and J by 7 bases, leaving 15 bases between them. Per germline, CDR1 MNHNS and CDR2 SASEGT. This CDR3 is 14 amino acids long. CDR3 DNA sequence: TGTGCCAGCAGGGAGGGAGGCGGGAGTGAAAAACTGTTTTTT. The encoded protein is CASREGGGSEKLFF.

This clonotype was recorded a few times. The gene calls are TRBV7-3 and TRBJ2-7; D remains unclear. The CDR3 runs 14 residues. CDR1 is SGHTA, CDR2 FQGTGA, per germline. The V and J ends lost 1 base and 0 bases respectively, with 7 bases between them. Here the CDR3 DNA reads TGTGCCAGCAGCTTAAACCCTAGCTCCTACGAGCAGTACTTC. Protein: CASSLNPSSYEQYF.

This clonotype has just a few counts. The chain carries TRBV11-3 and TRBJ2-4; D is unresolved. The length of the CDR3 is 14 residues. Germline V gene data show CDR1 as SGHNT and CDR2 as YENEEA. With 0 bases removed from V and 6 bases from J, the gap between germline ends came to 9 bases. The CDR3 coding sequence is TGTGCCAGCAGCTTAGATCTAACGGGAAACATTCAGTACTTC. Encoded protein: CASSLDLTGNIQYF.

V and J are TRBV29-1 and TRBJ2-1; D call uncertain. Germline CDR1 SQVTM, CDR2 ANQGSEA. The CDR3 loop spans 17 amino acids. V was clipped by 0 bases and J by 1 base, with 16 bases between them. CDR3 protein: CSVEDPLLAESYNEQFF. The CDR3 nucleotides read TGCAGCGTTGAAGATCCCCTACTCGCGGAATCCTACAATGAGCAGTTCTTC.

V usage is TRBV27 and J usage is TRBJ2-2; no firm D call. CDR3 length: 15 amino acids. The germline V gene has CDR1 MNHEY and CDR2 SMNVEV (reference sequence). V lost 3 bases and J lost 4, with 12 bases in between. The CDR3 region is CASSFVPKATGELFF. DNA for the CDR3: TGTGCCAGCAGTTTCGTCCCGAAGGCCACCGGGGAGCTGTTTTTT.

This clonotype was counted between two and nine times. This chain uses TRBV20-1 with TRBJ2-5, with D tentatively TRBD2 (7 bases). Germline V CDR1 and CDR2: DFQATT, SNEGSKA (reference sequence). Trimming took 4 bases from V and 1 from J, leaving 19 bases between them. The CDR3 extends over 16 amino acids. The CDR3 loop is CSATHARGEGQETQYF. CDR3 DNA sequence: TGCAGTGCTACCCATGCGAGGGGGGAGGGCCAAGAGACCCAGTACTTC.

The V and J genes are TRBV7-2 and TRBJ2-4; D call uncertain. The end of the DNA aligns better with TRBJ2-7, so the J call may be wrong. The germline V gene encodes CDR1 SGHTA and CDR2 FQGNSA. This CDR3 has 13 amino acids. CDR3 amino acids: CASSAAGVYEQYF. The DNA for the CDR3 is TGTGCCAGCAGTGCGGCCGGAGTCTACGAGCAGTACTTC.

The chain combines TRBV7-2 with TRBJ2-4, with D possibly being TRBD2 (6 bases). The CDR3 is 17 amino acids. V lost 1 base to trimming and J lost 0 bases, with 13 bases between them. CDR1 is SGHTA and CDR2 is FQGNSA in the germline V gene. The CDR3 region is CASSLGRGSVAKNIQYF. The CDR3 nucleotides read TGTGCCAGCAGCTTAGGGCGGGGCTCAGTAGCCAAAAACATTCAGTACTTC.

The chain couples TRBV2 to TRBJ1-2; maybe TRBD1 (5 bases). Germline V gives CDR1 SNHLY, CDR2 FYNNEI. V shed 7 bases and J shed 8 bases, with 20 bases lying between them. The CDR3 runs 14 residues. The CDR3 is CASTPGAGIGGYTF. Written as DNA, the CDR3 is TGTGCCAGCACCCCTGGGGCAGGGATAGGCGGCTACACCTTC.